This T cell receptor beta chain was profiled in a study of cytomegalovirus exposure and HLA in healthy donors. About the study: Falling in the Caucasian-associated ancestry cluster were about four fifths of some 400 genotyped donors.

The PCR had 60 Vbeta and 13 Jbeta primers. Profiled with immunoSEQ multiplex PCR; TCRdb holds only in-frame clones, not every one. The data contain some 120,000 clones, 81% of them singletons. This CDR3 comprises 15 residues. This receptor was identified in a woman in her 30s in good health and CMV-seronegative. The V and J genes are TRBV21-1 and TRBJ2-1; no check of the table's D call, TRBD2, against the DNA was made. TRBV21-1 is a listed pseudogene. The sample consisted of PBMCs. The CDR3 here is CASSTTGGSYNEQFF. CDR3 nucleotides: TGTGCCAGCAGCACTACCGGCGGCTCCTACAATGAGCAGTTCTTC.